This entry lists 19 T cell receptor beta chains sequenced from one sample in a study of OX40 agonist ivuxolimab in advanced cancers. Clones were read by immunoSEQ multiplex PCR, and TCRdb kept only the in-frame ones, dropping some. The table lists about 36,000 clones, 88% of them singletons. Material: CD4+ or CD8+ T cells sorted from blood, obtained in a trial of the OX40 agonist ivuxolimab. Receptors originate from an adult with an advanced solid tumor such as melanoma, head and neck, liver or kidney cancer.

The chain combines TRBV14 with TRBJ2-1; 8 positions agree with TRBD2. The CDR3 length is 15 residues. Trimming cost V 1 base and J 6 bases; bases outside gene matches: 5. CDR1 SGHDN and CDR2 FVKESK come from the germline V gene. The CDR3 nucleotides read TGTGCCAGCAGCCAAGGTGGCGGACTAGCCAATGAGCAGTTCTTC. The encoded protein is CASSQGGGLANEQFF.

This clone was counted a single time. The V and J genes are TRBV28 and TRBJ1-3, with TRBD1 as a possible D gene (5 bases). V lost 3 bases and J lost 0, with 18 bases in between. Germline CDR1 and CDR2: MDHEN and SYDVKM. The CDR3 is 18 residues long. The CDR3 spells CASSLGSGTGSSGNTIYF. The DNA for the CDR3 is TGTGCCAGCAGTTTGGGATCCGGGACTGGGAGCTCTGGAAACACCATATATTTT.

This chain links TRBV5-1 with TRBJ2-5, with 8 bases fitting TRBD2. This CDR3 has 14 residues. Germline CDR1 SGHRS, CDR2 YFSETQ. The V and J ends lost 1 base and 2 bases, in that order; junction bases with no gene match: 1. CDR3 coding DNA: TGCGCCAGCAGCTTGACTAGCGGTCAAGAGACCCAGTACTTC. It translates to CASSLTSGQETQYF. Filled out from reference TRBV5-1 and TRBJ2-5, the complete variable domain reads KAGVTQTPRYLIKTRGQQVTLSCSPISGHRSVSWYQQTPGQGLQFLFEYFSETQRNKGNFPGRFSGRQFSNSRSEMNVSTLELGDSALYLCASSLTSGQETQYFGPGTRLLVL.

J is TRBJ1-1 and V is TRBV6-6; tentative D call: TRBD1 (5 bases). Germline values: CDR1 MNHNY, CDR2 SVGAGI (reference sequence). The CDR3 spans 15 residues. The V end was cut by 5 bases, the J end by 4 bases, with 17 bases between. The CDR3 loop reads CASSEPAREITEAFF. The DNA of the CDR3 is TGTGCCAGCAGTGAGCCGGCCAGGGAGATCACTGAAGCTTTCTTT.

This chain uses TRBV5-6 with TRBJ1-2, with D uncertain. In germline, CDR1 is SGHDT, CDR2 YYEEEE. The CDR3 has 14 residues. Trimming took off 4 bases at V and 2 bases at J, with 12 bases between the two ends. CDR3 nucleotides: TGTGCCAGCAGCCTGGGAGGATTAAACTATGGCTACACCTTC. Translated: CASSLGGLNYGYTF.

The genes are TRBV5-4 and TRBJ2-7, with 7 bases fitting TRBD2. CDR1 and CDR2 from the germline V gene are SGHNT and YYREEE (reference sequence). V lost 0 bases, J lost 2 bases, and 5 bases stayed unmatched. This CDR3 has 15 amino acids. CDR3 sequence (DNA): TGTGCCAGCAGCTTGGGGGGGGGACTTGCCTACGAGCAGTACTTC. It specifies CASSLGGGLAYEQYF. Filled out from reference TRBV5-4 and TRBJ2-7, the complete variable domain reads ETGVTQSPTHLIKTRGQQVTLRCSSQSGHNTVSWYQQALGQGPQFIFQYYREEENGRGNFPPRFSGLQFPNYSSELNVNALELDDSALYLCASSLGGGLAYEQYFGPGTRLTVT.

This chain joins TRBV28 and TRBJ2-1; TRBD2 might be the D (6 bases). This CDR3 has 16 amino acids. V was pared by 7 bases and J by 4 bases, with 20 bases between. Germline assignment: CDR1 MDHEN and CDR2 SYDVKM. CDR3 protein: CASTLWGGDSYNEQFF. The CDR3 DNA is TGTGCCAGCACCTTGTGGGGCGGGGACTCGTACAATGAGCAGTTCTTC.

This CDR3 is CSALAGGGFEQFF. CDR3 in DNA: TGCAGCGCCCTAGCGGGGGGGGGTTTTGAGCAGTTCTTC. This chain uses TRBV29-1 with TRBJ2-1; 12 bases line up with TRBD2. This CDR3 spans 13 amino acids. V was clipped by 7 bases and J by 9 bases; unmatched bases: 7. Germline lookup yields CDR1 SQVTM and CDR2 ANQGSEA.

The rearrangement joins TRBV28 to TRBJ2-7, with TRBD2 as a possible D gene (5 bases). Looked up from germline, CDR1 is MDHEN and CDR2 is SYDVKM. This CDR3 has 15 amino acids. The V end lost 6 bases, the J end lost 1 base, and 16 bases lay between the germline ends. CDR3 region: CASRPPGSWSYEQYF. The CDR3, as DNA: TGTGCCAGCAGACCCCCGGGGTCTTGGTCCTACGAGCAGTACTTC.

V and J are TRBV29-1 and TRBJ2-3, with D unclear. The CDR3 totals 12 residues. From germline, CDR1 is SQVTM and CDR2 ANQGSEA. The CDR3 reads CSGSIGPDTQYF. For the CDR3, the DNA is TGCAGTGGTTCTATAGGCCCAGATACGCAGTATTTT.

J is TRBJ2-5 and V is TRBV5-1; possible D gene TRBD1, 6 bases. Trimming took off 0 bases at V and 4 bases at J, with 16 bases between the two ends. The CDR3 is made up of 16 amino acids. Germline V gene sequence: CDR1 SGHRS, CDR2 YFSETQ. CDR3 DNA sequence: TGCGCCAGCAGCTTGGGACCTGTGGGGGCGGGAGAGACCCAGTACTTC. Protein sequence: CASSLGPVGAGETQYF.

The chain carries TRBV28 and TRBJ1-5; 7 bases line up with TRBD1. CDR3 size: 13 residues. The germline V gene encodes CDR1 MDHEN and CDR2 SYDVKM. After removal of 6 bases from V and 7 bases from J, the junction contained 6 bases not matched to a gene. The CDR3 is CASRFTGVQPQHF. CDR3 bases: TGTGCCAGCAGGTTCACAGGGGTACAGCCCCAGCATTTT.

This chain connects TRBV6-5 to TRBJ2-3, with 9 nucleotides matching TRBD1. Germline trimming cut 2 bases from V and 1 base from J; bases unmatched to any gene: 1. Germline V gene sequence: CDR1 MNHEY, CDR2 SVGAGI. The CDR3 has 15 residues. CDR3 sequence reads: CASSYRTGGTDTQYF. CDR3 nucleotides: TGTGCCAGCAGTTACAGGACAGGGGGCACAGATACGCAGTATTTT.

The CDR3 sequence is CAWGAGTRAGELFF. The DNA for the CDR3 is TGTGCCTGGGGAGCGGGGACGAGGGCCGGGGAGCTGTTTTTT. This sequence joins TRBV30 and TRBJ2-2; TRBD2 matches 7 bases. V was pared by 5 bases and J by 6 bases, with 9 bases of the junction left unmatched. Germline V gene sequence: CDR1 GTSNPN, CDR2 SVGIG (reference sequence). The CDR3 totals 14 residues. Full variable domain (remainder filled in from reference TRBV30 and TRBJ2-2): SQTIHQWPATLVQPVGSPLSLECTVEGTSNPNLYWYRQAAGRGLQLLFYSVGIGQISSEVPQNLSASRPQDRQFILSSKKLLLSDSGFYLCAWGAGTRAGELFFGEGSRLTVL.

The CDR3 sequence: CAGTVGGFYEQYF. In DNA form, the CDR3 reads TGTGCCGGAACTGTGGGGGGTTTTTACGAGCAGTACTTC. The genes are TRBV2 and TRBJ2-7; TRBD2 might be the D (6 bases). Between the trimmed V and J ends, which lost 11 bases and 4 bases, there was a span of 18 bases. Germline V gives CDR1 SNHLY, CDR2 FYNNEI. CDR3 length: 13 amino acids.

The chain carries TRBV5-1 and TRBJ2-7; 12 bases agree with TRBD2. V lost 3 bases to trimming and J lost 7 bases; unmatched junction nucleotides: 14. Germline V lookup: CDR1 SGHRS, CDR2 YFSETQ. There are 17 residues in the CDR3. In nucleotides, the CDR3 is TGCGCCAGCAGCTCAATCCTAGCGGGAGGGCCTCTGGGGGAGCAGTACTTC. This encodes CASSSILAGGPLGEQYF.

The V gene is TRBV27, the J gene TRBJ2-7; 7 positions agree with TRBD1. Germline CDR1 and CDR2: MNHEY and SMNVEV (reference sequence). The CDR3 loop spans 14 amino acids. After removal of 5 bases from V and 5 bases from J, the junction contained 9 bases not matched to a gene. In nucleotides, the CDR3 is TGTGCCAGCAGTGCTGGACAGGTAATCGACGAGCAGTACTTC. This encodes CASSAGQVIDEQYF.

This clone was seen just once. J is TRBJ1-5 and V is TRBV13; 7 bases agree with TRBD1. Germline V gives CDR1 PRHDT, CDR2 FYEKMQ (reference sequence). J gave up 2 bases and V 7 bases, and 17 bases lay outside the gene matches. The CDR3 sequence is 18 residues long. The CDR3 coding sequence is TGTGCCAGCAACCGAGCCAGGGGATACAGGGGAGGCAATCAGCCCCAGCATTTT. Encoded protein: CASNRARGYRGGNQPQHF.

This rearrangement joins TRBV28 to TRBJ2-5, with TRBD2 identical over 8 bases. The CDR3 has 14 residues. CDR1 and CDR2 (germline): MDHEN, SYDVKM. Unmatched junction bases numbered 4, after V lost 6 bases and J lost 1 base. The CDR3 DNA sequence: TGTGCCAGCAGACTCGGGGGGGCCCAAGAGACCCAGTACTTC. Translating gives CASRLGGAQETQYF.